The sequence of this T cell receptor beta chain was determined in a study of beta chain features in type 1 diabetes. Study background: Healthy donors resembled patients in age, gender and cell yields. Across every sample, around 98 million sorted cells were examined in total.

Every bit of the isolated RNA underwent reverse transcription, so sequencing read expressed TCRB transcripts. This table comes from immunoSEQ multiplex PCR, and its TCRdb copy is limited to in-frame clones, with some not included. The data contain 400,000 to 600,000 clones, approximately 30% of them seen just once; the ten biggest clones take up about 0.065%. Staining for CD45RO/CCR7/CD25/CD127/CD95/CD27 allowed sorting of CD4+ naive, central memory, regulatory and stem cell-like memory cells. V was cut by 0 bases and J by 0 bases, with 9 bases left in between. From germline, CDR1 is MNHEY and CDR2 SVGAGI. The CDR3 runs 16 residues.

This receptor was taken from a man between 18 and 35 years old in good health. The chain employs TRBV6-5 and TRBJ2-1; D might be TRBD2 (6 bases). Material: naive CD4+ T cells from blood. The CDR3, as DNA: TGTGCCAGCAGTTACTCCTTAGCGGACTCCTACAATGAGCAGTTCTTC. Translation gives CASSYSLADSYNEQFF.